These 24 T cell receptor beta chains share one sample of origin, sequenced in a study of cytomegalovirus exposure and HLA in healthy donors. The PCR used 60 Vbeta and 13 Jbeta primers. Produced via immunoSEQ multiplex PCR; TCRdb's table is partial and in-frame only. The sample has just under 250,000 clones, around 76% seen once. Sequenced input: PBMCs. The receptors come from a woman between 40 and 50 years old in good health and CMV-seropositive.

This clone was seen only a few times. The rearrangement joins TRBV6-5 to TRBJ1-2; 8 bases align to TRBD1. Losses at the gene ends were 2 bases for V and 6 bases for J; bases not matched to a gene: 8. The CDR3 loop spans 15 amino acids. Germline V gene sequence: CDR1 MNHEY, CDR2 SVGAGI. The chain's CDR3 is CASSYQPDRADGYTF. The DNA of the CDR3 is TGTGCCAGCAGTTACCAACCGGACAGGGCCGATGGCTACACCTTC.

This chain uses TRBV10-2 with TRBJ2-7, with 9 bases matching TRBD2. J lost 6 bases, V lost 4 bases, and 10 bases had no gene match. Germline CDR1 reads WSHSY; CDR2 reads SAAADI. The CDR3 is 15 residues long. This CDR3 reads CASSVAGGPFGEQYF. The CDR3 bases are TGCGCCAGCAGTGTCGCGGGAGGGCCATTTGGCGAGCAGTACTTC.

V is TRBV30 and J is TRBJ2-1; 7 nucleotides agree with TRBD1. Germline lookup yields CDR1 GTSNPN and CDR2 SVGIG (reference sequence). V dropped 5 bases and J dropped 6; count of bases not matched to a gene: 10. The CDR3 runs 14 residues. The CDR3 loop is CAWLRGGPANEQFF. The CDR3 DNA reads as TGTGCCTGGCTCAGAGGGGGCCCCGCCAATGAGCAGTTCTTC.

The chain combines TRBV2 with TRBJ1-1; D possibly corresponds to TRBD1 (5 bases). CDR3 length: 15 residues. The V end lost 5 bases, the J end lost 0 bases, and 13 bases lay between the germline ends. Looked up from germline, CDR1 is SNHLY and CDR2 is FYNNEI. The CDR3 nucleotides are TGTGCCAGCAGTTCGCGACAGTCCATGAACACTGAAGCTTTCTTT. Translating it yields CASSSRQSMNTEAFF.

In the case of this clone: No conserved phenylalanine or tryptophan is present at the end of the CDR3, so a read error is the likely explanation. The V gene is TRBV29-1, the J gene TRBJ1-2; possible D gene TRBD1, 5 bases. The ends were cut back, 4 bases at V and 2 bases at J, with 8 bases in the middle. Looked up from germline, CDR1 is SQVTM and CDR2 is ANQGSEA. The CDR3 sequence is 12 residues long. The CDR3 DNA reads TGCAGCGTTGGTAGGGGAAACTATGGCTACACCCTC. Translating gives CSVGRGNYGYTL.

The gene calls are TRBV15 and TRBJ2-5; unclear D gene. V was shortened by 1 base and J by 0 bases, with 9 bases between the two germline ends. The CDR3 extends over 15 amino acids. Germline values: CDR1 LNHNV, CDR2 YYDKDF (reference sequence). The CDR3 region is CATSRGRRDQETQYF. The CDR3 coding sequence is TGTGCCACCAGCAGAGGGAGACGAGACCAAGAGACCCAGTACTTC.

V and J are TRBV15 and TRBJ1-6; D not resolved. The V end lost 0 bases, the J end lost 0 bases, and 3 bases lay between the germline ends. The V gene's germline CDR1 is LNHNV and CDR2 YYDKDF (reference sequence). The CDR3 loop spans 15 amino acids. The CDR3: CATSRDSSYNSPLHF. The CDR3 DNA reads as TGTGCCACCAGCAGAGACAGCTCCTATAATTCACCCCTCCACTTT.

The rearrangement links TRBV19 to TRBJ2-7; 8 bases match TRBD1. V shed 3 bases and J 6 bases; nucleotides not matched to a gene: 7. CDR3 length equals 14 residues. Germline V gives CDR1 LNHDA, CDR2 SQIVND (reference sequence). CDR3 DNA sequence: TGTGCCAGTAGTATGGGCAACAGGGGGAGCGAGCAGTACTTC. This codes for CASSMGNRGSEQYF.

The chain has TRBV5-6 and TRBJ1-5, with D maybe TRBD1 (5 bases). Trimming stripped 5 bases from V and 2 bases from J, with 17 bases between. The CDR3 has 16 residues. In germline, CDR1 is SGHDT, CDR2 YYEEEE. In DNA form, the CDR3 reads TGTGCCAGCAGTTATTCGGGGGACTGGGGCAATCAGCCCCAGCATTTT. Translated, it gives CASSYSGDWGNQPQHF. The full variable domain, its missing parts supplied by reference TRBV5-6 and TRBJ1-5, is DAGVTQSPTHLIKTRGQQVTLRCSPKSGHDTVSWYQQALGQGPQFIFQYYEEEERQRGNFPDRFSGHQFPNYSSELNVNALLLGDSALYLCASSYSGDWGNQPQHFGDGTRLSIL.

The chain carries TRBV7-6 and TRBJ2-7, with 10 bases identical to TRBD1. The CDR3 extends over 15 amino acids. Germline V gene data show CDR1 as SGHVS and CDR2 as FNYEAQ. V lost 4 bases, J lost 4 bases, and 7 bases stayed unmatched. This chain's CDR3 is CASSSTGTGAYEQYF. In DNA, the CDR3 is TGTGCCAGCAGCTCAACCGGGACAGGGGCATACGAGCAGTACTTC.

The chain recombines TRBV7-3 with TRBJ2-1; possible D gene TRBD1, 6 bases. The CDR3 runs to 15 residues. Per germline, CDR1 SGHTA and CDR2 FQGTGA. V lost 2 bases and J 8 bases, leaving 16 bases between the germline ends. The DNA for the CDR3 is TGTGCCAGCAGCTTAGTTCAGGGGAGCAGGCATGAGCAGTTCTTC. Translating it yields CASSLVQGSRHEQFF.

The CDR3 nucleotides are TGTGCCATCAGTGAGCCTGATATAGGGGCGGATACGCAGTATTTT. Its translation: CAISEPDIGADTQYF. This rearrangement joins TRBV10-3 to TRBJ2-3; a possible D gene is TRBD1 (5 bases). The germline V and J ends were trimmed by 2 bases and 6 bases, with 15 bases remaining between them. This CDR3 has 15 amino acids. Germline CDR1 is ENHRY and CDR2 is SYGVKD.

The chain combines TRBV7-2 with TRBJ1-3, with D possibly TRBD1 on 5 matching bases. The length of the CDR3 is 16 residues. V dropped 5 bases and J dropped 0 bases, with 14 bases sitting between them. From germline, CDR1 is SGHTA and CDR2 FQGNSA. Written as DNA, the CDR3 is TGTGCCAGCAGCGCCTGGACACTCAGCTCTGGAAACACCATATATTTT. This codes for CASSAWTLSSGNTIYF.

The chain couples TRBV19 to TRBJ2-7; unclear D gene. V was clipped by 5 bases and J by 6 bases, with 11 bases between them. Germline V gene sequence: CDR1 LNHDA, CDR2 SQIVND (reference sequence). The CDR3 is 12 residues long. CDR3 sequence: CASSVRLGEQYF. CDR3 DNA sequence: TGTGCCAGTAGTGTAAGACTGGGCGAGCAGTACTTC.

The rearrangement joins TRBV6-1 to TRBJ2-2; 11 bases map to TRBD1. J gave up 4 bases and V 3 bases, and 4 bases lay outside the gene matches. CDR3 length equals 16 residues. CDR1 is MNHNS and CDR2 is SASEGT in the germline V gene. The CDR3 region has the DNA TGTGCCAGCAGTGATTTCGGGACAGGGGGCACCGGGGAGCTGTTTTTT. Protein: CASSDFGTGGTGELFF.

The chain links TRBV7-3 to TRBJ2-1; TRBD2 matches 8 bases. J gave up 8 bases and V 1 base, and 7 bases lay outside the gene matches. The CDR3 loop spans 15 amino acids. CDR1 and CDR2 (germline): SGHTA, FQGTGA. CDR3 sequence: CASSLRPPSGHEQFF. The CDR3 nucleotides are TGTGCCAGCAGCTTAAGACCTCCTAGCGGGCATGAGCAGTTCTTC.

The chain links TRBV7-9 to TRBJ2-7; 8 positions agree with TRBD2. The CDR3 runs 15 residues. Losses at the gene ends were 2 bases for V and 5 bases for J; bases not matched to a gene: 8. Germline values: CDR1 SEHNR, CDR2 FQNEAQ (reference sequence). The DNA for the CDR3 is TGTGCCAGCAGCTTAAGAGCGGGAGATATTCACGAGCAGTACTTC. Residues: CASSLRAGDIHEQYF.

The V gene is TRBV12-5, the J gene TRBJ1-1, with TRBD1 matching 9 bases. The V segment lost 0 bases and the J segment 4 bases; nucleotides outside the gene matches: 6. The germline CDR1 and CDR2 sequences are LGHNT and FRNRAP. CDR3 length equals 16 residues. This chain's CDR3 is CASGLVLGQGPTEAFF. The CDR3 nucleotides are TGTGCTAGTGGTTTGGTACTGGGACAGGGTCCCACTGAAGCTTTCTTT.

The V gene is TRBV11-2, the J gene TRBJ2-2; possible D gene TRBD1, 5 bases. The V end was cut by 5 bases, the J end by 8 bases, with 6 bases between. This CDR3 is 11 amino acids long. Germline-derived CDR1 and CDR2 are SGHAT and FQNNGV. The CDR3 loop reads CASSPGGELFF. The CDR3 bases are TGTGCCAGCAGCCCAGGGGGGGAGCTGTTTTTT.

This chain joins TRBV9 and TRBJ1-2; D is unresolved. Per the germline V gene, CDR1 is SGDLS and CDR2 is YYNGEE. Deletions cut 2 bases from V and 2 bases from J, with 13 bases between. This CDR3 region has 15 residues. The CDR3 protein is CASSVLANLNYGYTF. In DNA form, the CDR3 reads TGTGCCAGCAGCGTCCTTGCGAATCTAAACTATGGCTACACCTTC.

The chain has TRBV13 and TRBJ1-1; 9 nucleotides align to TRBD1. The trim removed 4 bases at V and 11 bases at J, leaving 14 bases unmatched. Germline V gene data show CDR1 as PRHDT and CDR2 as FYEKMQ (reference sequence). The CDR3 is 15 amino acids. As DNA, the CDR3 is TGTGCCAGCAGCTATGGTGATACCGGGACAGGGAACGCTTTCTTT. Residues: CASSYGDTGTGNAFF.

CDR3: CASSSSGSPYNEQFF. The CDR3, as DNA: TGTGCCAGCAGCTCTAGCGGGAGTCCCTACAATGAGCAGTTCTTC. The chain couples TRBV9 to TRBJ2-1, with TRBD2 matching 10 bases. The CDR3 runs 15 residues. V shed 4 bases, J shed 2 bases, and the junction held 3 bases outside the gene matches. Germline loops: CDR1 SGDLS, CDR2 YYNGEE.

This sequence joins TRBV5-1 and TRBJ1-5, with a possible D match to TRBD1 (5 bases). V gave up 0 bases and J gave up 0 bases, with 13 bases separating them. CDR1 SGHRS and CDR2 YFSETQ come from the germline V gene. The CDR3 runs 17 residues. In nucleotides, the CDR3 is TGCGCCAGCAGCTTGGGTGACAGTGGTGGTAGCAATCAGCCCCAGCATTTT. Its translation: CASSLGDSGGSNQPQHF.

The gene calls are TRBV10-2 and TRBJ2-1, with a tentative D call TRBD2 (5 bases). Germline V gene data show CDR1 as WSHSY and CDR2 as SAAADI. V lost 4 bases to trimming and J lost 6 bases, with 16 bases between them. The CDR3 is 15 residues long. Here the CDR3 DNA reads TGCGCCAGCAGTGGTACCAGCGGACCGGGCAATGAGCAGTTCTTC. Translated, it gives CASSGTSGPGNEQFF.